The present T cell receptor (beta chain) was sequenced within a study of T cell repertoires in cytomegalovirus infection. At the level of the study: Both a matching HLA type and CMV infection were indicated by public TCR beta signatures.

Germline V gene sequence: CDR1 MDHEN, CDR2 SYDVKM. This CDR3 has 14 amino acids. This clonotype occurred many times. Antigen specificity is unknown. Study findings and constraints: Carriage of CMV together with the relevant HLA was identifiable through cumulative public TCR beta family frequency. Ex vivo, HLA-C-restricted CMV-specific TCR beta clonotypes prevailed over the rest of the response.

TCRdb re-derived calls from the reads in MiXCR, one entry per CDR3 protein. Of 100,000 to 150,000 distinct CDR3 sequences listed, 8% to 9% are singletons. This sequence originates from a human donor in good health (CMV status not recorded). Some clones in this sample may be carry-over from other donors' samples. The chain joins TRBV28 to TRBJ2-7; 7 bases align to TRBD1. The sequenced sample consisted of PBMCs. CDR3 loop: CAYSGTEFSYEQYF. CDR3 nucleotides: TGTGCTTACTCAGGGACAGAGTTCTCCTACGAGCAGTACTTC.